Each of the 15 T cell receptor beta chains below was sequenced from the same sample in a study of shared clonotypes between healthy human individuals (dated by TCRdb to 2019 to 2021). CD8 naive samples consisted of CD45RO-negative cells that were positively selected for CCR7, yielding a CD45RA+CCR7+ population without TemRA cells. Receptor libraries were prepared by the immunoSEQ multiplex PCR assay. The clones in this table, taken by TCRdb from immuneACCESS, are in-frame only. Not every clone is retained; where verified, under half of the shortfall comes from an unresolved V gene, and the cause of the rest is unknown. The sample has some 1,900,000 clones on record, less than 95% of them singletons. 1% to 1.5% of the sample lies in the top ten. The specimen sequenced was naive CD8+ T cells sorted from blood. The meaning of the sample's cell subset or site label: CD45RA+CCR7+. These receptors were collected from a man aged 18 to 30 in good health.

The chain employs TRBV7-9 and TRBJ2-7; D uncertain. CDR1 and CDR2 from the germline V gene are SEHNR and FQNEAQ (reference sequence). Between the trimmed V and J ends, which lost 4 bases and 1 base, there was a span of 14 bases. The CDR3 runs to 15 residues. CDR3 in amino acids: CASSSPVDPSYEQYF. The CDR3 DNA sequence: TGTGCCAGCAGCTCCCCAGTGGATCCATCCTACGAGCAGTACTTC.

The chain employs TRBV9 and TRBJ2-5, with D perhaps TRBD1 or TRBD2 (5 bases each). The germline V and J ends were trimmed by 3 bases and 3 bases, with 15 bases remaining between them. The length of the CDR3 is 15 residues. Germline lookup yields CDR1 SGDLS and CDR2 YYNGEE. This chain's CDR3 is CASSGDRQGEETQYF. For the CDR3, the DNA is TGTGCCAGCAGCGGCGATAGGCAGGGAGAAGAGACCCAGTACTTC.

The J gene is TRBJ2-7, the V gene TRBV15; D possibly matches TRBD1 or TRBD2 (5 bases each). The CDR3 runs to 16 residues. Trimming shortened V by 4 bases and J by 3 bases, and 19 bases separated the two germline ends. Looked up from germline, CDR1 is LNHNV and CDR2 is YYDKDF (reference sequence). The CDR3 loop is CATSIPQGDASYEQYF. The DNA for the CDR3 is TGTGCCACCAGCATCCCCCAGGGAGACGCCAGCTACGAGCAGTACTTC.

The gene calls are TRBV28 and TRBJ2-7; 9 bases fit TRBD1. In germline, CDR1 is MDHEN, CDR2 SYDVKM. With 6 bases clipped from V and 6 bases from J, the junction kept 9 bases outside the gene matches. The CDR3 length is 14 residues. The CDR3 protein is CASSQQGAIGEQYF. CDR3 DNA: TGTGCCAGCAGCCAACAGGGGGCTATCGGCGAGCAGTACTTC.

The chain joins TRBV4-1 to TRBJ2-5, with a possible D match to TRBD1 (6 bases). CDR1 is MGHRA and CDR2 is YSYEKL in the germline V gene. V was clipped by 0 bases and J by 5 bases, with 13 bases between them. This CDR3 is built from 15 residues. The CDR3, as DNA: TGCGCCAGCAGCCAAGAAGGACAGTTGGTCGAGACCCAGTACTTC. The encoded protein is CASSQEGQLVETQYF.

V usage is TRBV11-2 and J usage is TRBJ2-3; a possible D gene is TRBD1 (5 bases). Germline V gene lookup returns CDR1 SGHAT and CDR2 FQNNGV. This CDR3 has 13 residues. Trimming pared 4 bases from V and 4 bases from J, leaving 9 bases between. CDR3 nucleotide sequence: TGTGCCAGCAGCTCCGTGACAGCAGATACGCAGTATTTT. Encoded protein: CASSSVTADTQYF.

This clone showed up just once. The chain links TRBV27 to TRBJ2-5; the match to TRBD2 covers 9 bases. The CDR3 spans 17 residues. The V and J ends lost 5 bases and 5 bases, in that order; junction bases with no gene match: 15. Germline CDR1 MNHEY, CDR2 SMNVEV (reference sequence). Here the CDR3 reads CASSPIGVAGVGETQYF. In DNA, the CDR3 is TGTGCCAGCAGTCCGATTGGGGTAGCGGGAGTTGGGGAGACCCAGTACTTC.

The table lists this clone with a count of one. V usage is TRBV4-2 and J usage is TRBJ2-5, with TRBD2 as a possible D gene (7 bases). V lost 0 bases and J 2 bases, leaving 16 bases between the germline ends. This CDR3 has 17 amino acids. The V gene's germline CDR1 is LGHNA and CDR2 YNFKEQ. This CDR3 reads CASSQDPLRGPQETQYF. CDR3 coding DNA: TGTGCCAGCAGCCAAGACCCTCTGCGGGGGCCTCAAGAGACCCAGTACTTC.

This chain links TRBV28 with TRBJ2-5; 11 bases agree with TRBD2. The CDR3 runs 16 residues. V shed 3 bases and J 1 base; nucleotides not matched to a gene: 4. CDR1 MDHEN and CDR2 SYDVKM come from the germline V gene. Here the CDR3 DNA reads TGTGCCAGCAGTTTCCCTAGCGGGGGGATCCAAGAGACCCAGTACTTC. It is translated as CASSFPSGGIQETQYF.

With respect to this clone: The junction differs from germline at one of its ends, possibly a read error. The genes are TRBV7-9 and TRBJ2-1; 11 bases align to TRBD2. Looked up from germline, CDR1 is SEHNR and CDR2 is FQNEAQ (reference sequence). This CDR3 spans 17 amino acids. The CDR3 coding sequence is TGTGCCAGCAGATTAGGGAGTAGCGGGAGGGTGGCCAATGAGCAGTTCTTC. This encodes CASRLGSSGRVANEQFF.

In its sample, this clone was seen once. CDR3 coding DNA: TGTGCCAGCAGCCAAGAGGGGGTCTATGGCTACACCTTC. Translation: CASSQEGVYGYTF. The rearrangement uses TRBV14 and TRBJ1-2; D perhaps matches TRBD1 (5 bases). Deletions cut 0 bases from V and 4 bases from J, with 6 bases between. In germline, CDR1 is SGHDN, CDR2 FVKESK. The length of the CDR3 is 13 residues. The full variable domain, its missing parts supplied by reference TRBV14 and TRBJ1-2, is EAGVTQFPSHSVIEKGQTVTLRCDPISGHDNLYWYRRVMGKEIKFLLHFVKESKQDESGMPNNRFLAERTGGTYSTLKVQPAELEDSGVYFCASSQEGVYGYTFGSGTRLTVV.

Written as DNA, the CDR3 is TGTGCCAGCAGCTTATCTCTCAGGGCAGGGGAGACCCAGTACTTC. Translating gives CASSLSLRAGETQYF. The J gene is TRBJ2-5, the V gene TRBV7-9; D possibly corresponds to TRBD1 (5 bases). V lost 2 bases, J lost 5 bases, and 15 bases lay in between. Per the germline V gene, CDR1 is SEHNR and CDR2 is FQNEAQ (reference sequence). The CDR3 has 15 amino acids.

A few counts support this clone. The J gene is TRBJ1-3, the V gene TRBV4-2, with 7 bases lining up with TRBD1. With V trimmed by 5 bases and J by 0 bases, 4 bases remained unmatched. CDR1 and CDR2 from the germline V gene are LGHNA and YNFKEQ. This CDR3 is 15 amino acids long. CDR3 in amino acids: CASSSGTVSGNTIYF. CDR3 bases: TGTGCCAGCAGCTCGGGGACAGTCTCTGGAAACACCATATATTTT.

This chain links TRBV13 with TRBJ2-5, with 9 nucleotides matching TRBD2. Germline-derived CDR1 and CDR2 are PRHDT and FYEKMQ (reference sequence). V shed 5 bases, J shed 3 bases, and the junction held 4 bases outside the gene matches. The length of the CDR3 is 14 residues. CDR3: CASSRTSEKETQYF. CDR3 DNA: TGTGCCAGCAGCCGGACTAGCGAAAAAGAGACCCAGTACTTC.

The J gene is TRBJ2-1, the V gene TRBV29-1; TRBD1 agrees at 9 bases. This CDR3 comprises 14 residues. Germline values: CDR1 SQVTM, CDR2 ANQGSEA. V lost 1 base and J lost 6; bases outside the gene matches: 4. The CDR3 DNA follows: TGCAGCGTTGAAGGGACAGGGGCCCTCAATGAGCAGTTCTTC. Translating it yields CSVEGTGALNEQFF.